What follows describes a single TCR beta chain. Study processing details: Using reference gene primer amplification, nucleated cell counts were estimated. TCRdb's copy holds only in-frame clones and misses some; the assay was immunoSEQ multiplex PCR. The V and J calls and clone size were taken over from that table, and D and trimming were inferred from the DNA. The sample records about 240,000 clones, more than 75% being singletons. This CDR3 is 11 amino acids long. CDR1 and CDR2 from the germline V gene are SNHLY and FYNNEI. The V end was cut by 4 bases, the J end by 6 bases, with 4 bases between. This entry is derived from a study of blood T cell repertoires in COVID-19. Study details: The analysed material was cDNA or gDNA that came from T cells, B-cell-depleted T cells, or PBMCs.

The study drew participants aged roughly 18 to 89 years from 24 US areas. Cohorts were determined from participant-reported clinical history. This clonotype originated in a woman aged 40 to 50 with acute COVID-19. Specimen: PBMCs or T cells enriched from blood (not recorded which). The chain is built from TRBV2 and TRBJ1-5; D gene unclear. The CDR3 DNA is TGTGCCAGCAGTGCCGGTCAGCCCCAGCATTTT. Encoded protein: CASSAGQPQHF.